These T cell receptor beta chains were read from a single sample in a study of cytomegalovirus exposure and HLA in healthy donors. Method: immunoSEQ multiplex PCR; TCRdb's copy keeps in-frame clones and lacks some. The sample records some 180,000 clones, 75% to 90% being singletons. Sequencing used PBMCs. The receptors were sampled from a male donor in good health and CMV-seronegative. Both conserved end residues are part of each CDR3. The D gene is left open where the match is weak. Not every row has a clone size; where given, it reads once, few, many or a size class.

V	size	J	D	DNA	CDR3
TRBV7-9	-	TRBJ1-2	-	TGTGCCAGCAGTCGACAGAGCTATGGCTACACCTTC	CASSRQSYGYTF
TRBV5-1	-	TRBJ2-3	-	TGCGCCAGCAGCTTATCTTACGGAGATACGCAGTATTTT	CASSLSYGDTQYF
TRBV4-1	few	TRBJ1-1	-	TGCGCCAGCAGCCGCGGCGTGAGATCTGAAGCTTTCTTT	CASSRGVRSEAFF
TRBV4-1	-	TRBJ1-4	-	TGCGCCAGCAGCCAAGGTGGGGCCCCAAGGGAAAAACTGTTTTTT	CASSQGGAPREKLFF
TRBV19	-	TRBJ1-2	-	TGTGCCAGTAGTGTTGGACTGCTGAATAACTATGGCTACACCTTC	CASSVGLLNNYGYTF
TRBV5-1	-	TRBJ2-7	TRBD1	TGCGCCAGCAGCCCCTATACAGGGGACAGCTCCTACGAGCAGTACTTC	CASSPYTGDSSYEQYF
TRBV7-2	-	TRBJ2-3	TRBD2	TGTGCCAGCACCCCATCTAGCGGGGGATTCACAGATACGCAGTATTTT	CASTPSSGGFTDTQYF
TRBV5-4	-	TRBJ2-2	TRBD2	TGTGCCAGCAGGCGGGGGGAGAACACCGGGGAGCTGTTTTTT	CASRRGENTGELFF
TRBV6-1	-	TRBJ1-2	-	TGTGCCAGTTCGGACAGCTATGGCTACACCTTC	CASSDSYGYTF
TRBV18	-	TRBJ1-2	-	TGTGCCAGCTCACCAAGATCCGACAGAGGCTATGGCTACACCTTC	CASSPRSDRGYGYTF
TRBV29-1	few	TRBJ2-1	TRBD2	TGCAGCGGTGGACCCTCGGGACTAGAGCAGTTCTTC	CSGGPSGLEQFF
TRBV7-9	-	TRBJ1-5	TRBD1	TGTGCCAGCAGCTCAAGGGACAGTAATCAGCCCCAGCATTTT	CASSSRDSNQPQHF
TRBV6-6	-	TRBJ2-5	-	TGTGCCAGCAGTTGGAGTCAAGAGACCCAGTACTTC	CASSWSQETQYF
TRBV27	-	TRBJ1-1	TRBD1	TGTGCCAGCAGTTTGAGAGCTCCGGGACAGGGGGTTTCGATGGCTTTCTTT	CASSLRAPGQGVSMAFF
TRBV7-9	few	TRBJ1-2	-	TGTGCCAGCAGCTTAACGAACAGCTTTAACTATGGCTACACCTTC	CASSLTNSFNYGYTF
TRBV5-5	-	TRBJ2-7	TRBD2	TGTGCCAGCAGCCCGTCACTAGCGGGTCCCTACGAGCAGTACTTC	CASSPSLAGPYEQYF
TRBV7-2	-	TRBJ2-7	-	TGTGCCAGCAGCTTAGTCCCCGGGAACGAGCAGTACTTC	CASSLVPGNEQYF
TRBV7-7	-	TRBJ2-7	-	TGTGCTAGCAGCTGCCAGGGGCGGGAGACCTACGAGCAGTACTTC	CASSCQGRETYEQYF
TRBV6-5	-	TRBJ2-7	TRBD1	TGTGCCAGCAGTTACTCAAACCAGGGGGCGCGGGAGCAGTACTTC	CASSYSNQGAREQYF
TRBV11-2	-	TRBJ1-3	TRBD1	TGTGCCAGCAGCTTATTACCAGGGGGCTCGGGAAACACCATATATTTT	CASSLLPGGSGNTIYF
TRBV30	-	TRBJ2-7	-	TGTGCCTGGAGCCGTGTGGGCCCCTACGAGCAGTACTTC	CAWSRVGPYEQYF
TRBV27	-	TRBJ1-2	TRBD1	TGTGCCAGCTCCTCGGCAGGGGGTAATCTCTTGAGTGGCTACACCTTC	CASSSAGGNLLSGYTF
TRBV5-1	-	TRBJ1-2	-	TGCGCCAGCAGCTTGGGGCCCGCCAATGGCTACACCTTC	CASSLGPANGYTF
TRBV19	once	TRBJ2-5	-	TGTGCCAGTAGCCCGGACAGCCGGGAGACCCAGTACTTC	CASSPDSRETQYF